The 8 T cell receptor beta chains reported below all come from one sample, sequenced in a study of blood T cells in healthy people across ages. Through a sample-barcoded 5' primer and a J-beta primer mix, a second PCR was run for 7 to 11 cycles. Each CDR3 protein gets one entry after TCRdb re-called the 5' RACE reads with MiXCR. Among 850,000 to 1,100,000 distinct CDR3 sequences listed, around two fifths were seen once. What was sequenced was blood. The source is a man in his late teens or twenties in good health.

The J gene is TRBJ2-3, the V gene TRBV20-1, with 11 bases aligning to TRBD2. Germline-derived CDR1 and CDR2 are DFQATT and SNEGSKA (reference sequence). Trimming removed 3 bases from V and 5 bases from J; junction bases left unmatched: 10. This CDR3 is 16 amino acids long. CDR3 protein: CSARPRLAGRVDTQYF. The CDR3 DNA reads TGCAGTGCTAGGCCCCGACTAGCGGGGCGGGTAGATACGCAGTATTTT.

Comments on this clonotype: A single base separates this from a much larger clone, so it may be a read error. The chain is built from TRBV6-2 or TRBV6-3 and TRBJ1-6; 8 bases match TRBD1. The CDR3 is made up of 14 amino acids. Trimming cost V 6 bases and J 3 bases; bases outside gene matches: 1. From germline, CDR1 is MNHEY and CDR2 SVGEGT. The CDR3 nucleotides read TGTGCCAGCAGAGACAGGGGCTATAATTCACCCCTCCACTTT. It specifies CASRDRGYNSPLHF.

This clonotype appeared a few times. This chain links TRBV7-2 with TRBJ2-6; no clear D. Trimming stripped 1 base from V and 0 bases from J, with 10 bases between. This CDR3 has 17 residues. Germline CDR1 reads SGHTA; CDR2 reads FQGNSA. CDR3 residues: CASSLVLYISGANVLTF. As DNA, the CDR3 is TGTGCCAGCAGCTTAGTCCTCTACATCTCTGGGGCCAACGTCCTGACTTTC.

This rearrangement joins TRBV7-9 to TRBJ2-7, with D unresolved. V gave up 1 base and J gave up 1 base, with 11 bases separating them. This CDR3 comprises 15 residues. The germline V gene encodes CDR1 SEHNR and CDR2 FQNEAQ (reference sequence). CDR3 sequence reads: CASSLVGLLSYEQYF. The CDR3, as DNA: TGTGCCAGCAGCTTAGTGGGCCTCCTATCCTACGAGCAGTACTTC. The full variable domain, its missing parts supplied by reference TRBV7-9 and TRBJ2-7, is DTGVSQNPRHKITKRGQNVTFRCDPISEHNRLYWYRQTLGQGPEFLTYFQNEAQLEKSRLLSDRFSAERPKGSFSTLEIQRTEQGDSAMYLCASSLVGLLSYEQYFGPGTRLTVT.

The rearrangement uses TRBV6-5 and TRBJ1-1, with a possible D match to TRBD1 (5 bases). CDR1 MNHEY and CDR2 SVGAGI come from the germline V gene. The CDR3 totals 15 residues. The ends were cut back, 5 bases at V and 7 bases at J, with 20 bases in the middle. CDR3 nucleotide sequence: TGTGCCAGCAGTGATGGGACCTTCTTTGGTGGTGAAGCTTTCTTT. Translating it yields CASSDGTFFGGEAFF.

This clonotype was counted a few times. V gene TRBV7-2 combines with J gene TRBJ1-5; D is undetermined. Germline V gives CDR1 SGHTA, CDR2 FQGNSA. CDR3 size: 16 residues. The V end was cut by 2 bases, the J end by 3 bases, with 14 bases between. CDR3 sequence: CASSLFGSGNNQPQHF. In DNA, the CDR3 is TGTGCCAGCAGCTTATTCGGATCTGGAAACAATCAGCCCCAGCATTTT.

The CDR3 region has the DNA TGTGCCAGCAGCTTATACAGCCCTGGGACTGAAGCTTTCTTT. Translation: CASSLYSPGTEAFF. This chain uses TRBV7-2 with TRBJ1-1; D is unclear. CDR3 length: 14 amino acids. The germline CDR1 and CDR2 sequences are SGHTA and FQGNSA. Trimming removed 2 bases from V and 5 bases from J, with 12 bases in between.

The table lists this clonotype with a few counts. The gene calls are TRBV4-1 and TRBJ2-2; D is uncertain. The V gene lost 5 bases and the J gene lost 0 bases, with 7 bases spanning the gap. Looked up from germline, CDR1 is MGHRA and CDR2 is YSYEKL. CDR3 length equals 14 residues. The CDR3 is CASSGFANTGELFF. In nucleotides, the CDR3 is TGCGCCAGCAGCGGGTTCGCGAACACCGGGGAGCTGTTTTTT.